These 3 T cell receptor beta chains came from one sample sequenced in a study of metastatic and nonmetastatic thyroid tumors. Treatment of any kind had been given to no patient before thyroid surgery. TCRdb re-clonotyped the PCR reads through MiXCR. The profile shows 85,000 to 95,000 clones, about 15% of them singletons. Sequenced: blood. The receptors stem from a female donor with papillary thyroid cancer or a benign thyroid nodule (not recorded which). Some clones in this sample may be carry-over from other donors' samples.

J is TRBJ1-1 and V is TRBV6-2 or TRBV6-3; no clear D. The V end lost 6 bases, the J end lost 0 bases, and 14 bases lay between the germline ends. The CDR3 has 15 residues. Germline V gene lookup returns CDR1 MNHEY and CDR2 SVGEGT. Here the CDR3 DNA reads TGTGCCAGCAGACCTTTTAACAGTATGAACACTGAAGCTTTCTTT. It translates to CASRPFNSMNTEAFF.

V gene TRBV7-2 combines with J gene TRBJ2-1; a possible D gene is TRBD2 (5 bases). Deletions cut 5 bases from V and 2 bases from J, with 16 bases between. The V gene's germline CDR1 is SGHTA and CDR2 FQGNSA. CDR3 size: 16 residues. Written as DNA, the CDR3 is TGTGCCAGCAGCGAACTTTCGGCGGGTACCTACAATGAGCAGTTCTTC. Protein: CASSELSAGTYNEQFF.

The chain carries TRBV5-1 and TRBJ2-7; a possible D gene is TRBD1 (6 bases). Germline V CDR1 and CDR2: SGHRS, YFSETQ. V lost 2 bases to trimming and J lost 6 bases, with 12 bases between them. There are 13 residues in the CDR3. Written as DNA, the CDR3 is TGCGCCAGCAGCTTAACACAGGGTGGCGAGCAGTACTTC. Translating it yields CASSLTQGGEQYF.